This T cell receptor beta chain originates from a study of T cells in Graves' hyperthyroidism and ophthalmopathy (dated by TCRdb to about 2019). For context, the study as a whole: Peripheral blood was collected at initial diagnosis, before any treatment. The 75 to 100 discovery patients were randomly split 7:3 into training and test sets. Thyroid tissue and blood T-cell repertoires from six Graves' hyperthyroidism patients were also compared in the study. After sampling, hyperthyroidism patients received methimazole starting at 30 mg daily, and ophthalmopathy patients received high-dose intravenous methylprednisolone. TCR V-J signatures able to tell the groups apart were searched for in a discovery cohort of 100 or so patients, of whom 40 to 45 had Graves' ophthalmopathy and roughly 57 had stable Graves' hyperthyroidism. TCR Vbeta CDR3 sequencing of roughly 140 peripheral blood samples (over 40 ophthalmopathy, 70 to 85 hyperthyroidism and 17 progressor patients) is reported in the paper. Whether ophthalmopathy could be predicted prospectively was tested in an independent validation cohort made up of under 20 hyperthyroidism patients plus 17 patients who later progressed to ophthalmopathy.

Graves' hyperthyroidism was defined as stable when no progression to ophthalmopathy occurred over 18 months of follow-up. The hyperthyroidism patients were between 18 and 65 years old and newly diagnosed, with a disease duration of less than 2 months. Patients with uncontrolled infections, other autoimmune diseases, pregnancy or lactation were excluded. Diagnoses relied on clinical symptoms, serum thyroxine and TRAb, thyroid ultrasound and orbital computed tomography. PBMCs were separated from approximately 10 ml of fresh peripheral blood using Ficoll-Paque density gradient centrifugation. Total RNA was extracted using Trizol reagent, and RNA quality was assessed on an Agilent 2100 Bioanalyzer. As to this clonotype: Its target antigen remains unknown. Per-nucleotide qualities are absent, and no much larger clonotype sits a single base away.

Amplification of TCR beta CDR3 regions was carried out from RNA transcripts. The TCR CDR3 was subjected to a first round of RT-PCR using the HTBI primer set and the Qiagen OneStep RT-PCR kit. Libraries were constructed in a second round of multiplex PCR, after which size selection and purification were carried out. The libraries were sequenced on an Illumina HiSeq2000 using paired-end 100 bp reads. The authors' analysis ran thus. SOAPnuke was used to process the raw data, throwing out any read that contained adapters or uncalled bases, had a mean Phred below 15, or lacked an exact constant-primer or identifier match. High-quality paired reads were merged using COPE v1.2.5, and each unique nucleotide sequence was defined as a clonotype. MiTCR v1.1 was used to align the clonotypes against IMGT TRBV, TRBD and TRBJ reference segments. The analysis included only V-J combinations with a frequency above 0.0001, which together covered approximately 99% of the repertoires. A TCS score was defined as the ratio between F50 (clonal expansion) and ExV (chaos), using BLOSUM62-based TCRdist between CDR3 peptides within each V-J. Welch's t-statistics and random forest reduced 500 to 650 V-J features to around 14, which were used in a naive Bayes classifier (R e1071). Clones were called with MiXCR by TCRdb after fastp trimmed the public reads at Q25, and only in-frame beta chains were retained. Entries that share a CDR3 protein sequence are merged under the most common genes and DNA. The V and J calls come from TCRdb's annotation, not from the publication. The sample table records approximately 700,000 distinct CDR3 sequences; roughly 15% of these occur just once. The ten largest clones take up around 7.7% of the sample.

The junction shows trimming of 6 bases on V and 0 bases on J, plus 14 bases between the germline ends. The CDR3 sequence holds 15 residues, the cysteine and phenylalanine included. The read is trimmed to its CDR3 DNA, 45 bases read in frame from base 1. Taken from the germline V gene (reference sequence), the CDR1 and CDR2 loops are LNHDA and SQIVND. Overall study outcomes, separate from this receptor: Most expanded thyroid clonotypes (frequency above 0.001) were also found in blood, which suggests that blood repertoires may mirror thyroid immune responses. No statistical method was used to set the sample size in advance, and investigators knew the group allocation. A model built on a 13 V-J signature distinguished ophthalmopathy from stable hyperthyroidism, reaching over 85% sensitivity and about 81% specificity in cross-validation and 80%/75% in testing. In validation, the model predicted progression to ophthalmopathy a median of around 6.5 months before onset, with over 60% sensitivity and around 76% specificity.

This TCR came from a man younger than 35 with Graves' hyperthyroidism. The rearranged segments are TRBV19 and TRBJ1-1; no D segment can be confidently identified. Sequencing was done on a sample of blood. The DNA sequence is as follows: TGTGCCAGTAGCCCATGGGAGGGAATGAACACTGAAGCTTTCTTT. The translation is CASSPWEGMNTEAFF.